These T cell receptor beta chains were read from a single sample in a study of blood T cell repertoires in COVID-19. Profiling relied on immunoSEQ multiplex PCR, and the TCRdb table lists in-frame clones only, not all of them. The table records over 15,000 clones, 80% of them present only once. The sample taken for sequencing was peripheral blood. These receptors were collected from a man older than 75 with acute or convalescent COVID-19. CDR3s include the opening cysteine and the closing phenylalanine or tryptophan. A D gene is named only where the DNA matches it firmly. Clone size, where shown, is once, few, many, or a class for clones that have expanded.

j_call: TRBJ2-2
clone_size: -
d_call: -
v_call: TRBV2
cdr3_length: 15
cdr3_aa: CASSVDSANTGELFF
cdr3_nt: TGTGCCAGCAGTGTCGACAGTGCGAACACCGGGGAGCTGTTTTTT

j_call: TRBJ2-2
clone_size: -
d_call: TRBD1
v_call: TRBV12-3/TRBV12-4
cdr3_length: 12
cdr3_aa: CAGQGETGELFF
cdr3_nt: TGTGCCGGACAGGGGGAAACCGGGGAGCTGTTTTTT

j_call: TRBJ1-2
clone_size: -
d_call: TRBD1
v_call: TRBV12-5
cdr3_length: 16
cdr3_aa: CASGIPIQGAIGGYTF
cdr3_nt: TGTGCTAGTGGTATACCCATACAGGGGGCAATAGGTGGCTACACCTTC

j_call: TRBJ1-2
clone_size: few
d_call: -
v_call: TRBV19
cdr3_length: 12
cdr3_aa: CASRQEDYGYTF
cdr3_nt: TGTGCCAGTAGGCAGGAAGACTATGGCTACACCTTC

j_call: TRBJ2-1
clone_size: -
d_call: -
v_call: TRBV19
cdr3_length: 18
cdr3_aa: CASSIDPRVPSLHNEQFF
cdr3_nt: TGTGCCAGTAGTATAGATCCCCGCGTACCTAGCCTCCACAATGAGCAGTTCTTC

j_call: TRBJ2-3
clone_size: -
d_call: -
v_call: TRBV4-1
cdr3_length: 14
cdr3_aa: CASSHRVNTDTQYF
cdr3_nt: TGCGCCAGCAGCCACAGGGTAAACACAGATACGCAGTATTTT

j_call: TRBJ1-1
clone_size: -
d_call: -
v_call: TRBV11-3
cdr3_length: 13
cdr3_aa: CASSLGEETEAFF
cdr3_nt: TGTGCCAGCAGCTTAGGAGAAGAGACTGAAGCTTTCTTT

j_call: TRBJ2-7
clone_size: -
d_call: -
v_call: TRBV7-8
cdr3_length: 15
cdr3_aa: CASSLLAGFSYEQYF
cdr3_nt: TGTGCCAGCAGCTTACTCGCGGGTTTCTCCTACGAGCAGTACTTC

j_call: TRBJ2-3
clone_size: -
d_call: TRBD2
v_call: TRBV5-6
cdr3_length: 15
cdr3_aa: CASSPLGGRTDTQYF
cdr3_nt: TGTGCCAGCAGCCCTCTGGGGGGGAGGACAGATACGCAGTATTTT

j_call: TRBJ2-3
clone_size: large
d_call: TRBD2
v_call: TRBV7-3
cdr3_length: 15
cdr3_aa: CASRLTSGGTDTQYF
cdr3_nt: TGTGCCAGCAGACTGACTAGCGGGGGAACAGATACGCAGTATTTT

j_call: TRBJ1-4
clone_size: -
d_call: -
v_call: TRBV19
cdr3_length: 15
cdr3_aa: CASSANSVNENRLFF
cdr3_nt: TGTGCCAGTAGTGCCAACAGTGTTAATGAAAATCGACTGTTTTTT

j_call: TRBJ1-1
clone_size: -
d_call: TRBD1
v_call: TRBV14
cdr3_length: 14
cdr3_aa: CASSLFQGARSAFF
cdr3_nt: TGTGCCAGCAGCCTATTTCAGGGGGCGCGTTCAGCTTTCTTT

j_call: TRBJ2-7
clone_size: once
d_call: TRBD1
v_call: TRBV5-1
cdr3_length: 14
cdr3_aa: CASASSTGSYEQYF
cdr3_nt: TGCGCCAGCGCGAGCTCGACAGGGTCCTACGAGCAGTACTTC

j_call: TRBJ1-6
clone_size: -
d_call: TRBD1
v_call: TRBV5-1
cdr3_length: 14
cdr3_aa: CASSLDRGRSPLHF
cdr3_nt: TGCGCCAGCAGCCTGGACAGGGGGCGTTCACCCCTCCACTTT

j_call: TRBJ2-1
clone_size: -
d_call: TRBD1
v_call: TRBV6-5
cdr3_length: 16
cdr3_aa: CASSYTTGRGNNEQFF
cdr3_nt: TGTGCCAGCAGTTACACGACAGGGCGCGGCAACAATGAGCAGTTCTTC

j_call: TRBJ1-5
clone_size: -
d_call: TRBD1
v_call: TRBV12-3/TRBV12-4
cdr3_length: 13
cdr3_aa: CASRQGAGQPQHF
cdr3_nt: TGTGCCAGCAGACAGGGGGCCGGACAGCCCCAGCATTTT

j_call: TRBJ1-2
clone_size: -
d_call: TRBD1
v_call: TRBV5-6
cdr3_length: 14
cdr3_aa: CASSSRTGGYGYTF
cdr3_nt: TGTGCCAGCAGCAGCCGGACAGGGGGCTATGGCTACACCTTC

j_call: TRBJ2-3
clone_size: -
d_call: TRBD1
v_call: TRBV5-1
cdr3_length: 15
cdr3_aa: CASSRGTGRADTQYF
cdr3_nt: TGCGCCAGCAGCCGGGGGACAGGGAGGGCCGATACGCAGTATTTT

j_call: TRBJ2-1
clone_size: few
d_call: TRBD2
v_call: TRBV7-8
cdr3_length: 16
cdr3_aa: CASSSFSGVIYNEQFF
cdr3_nt: TGTGCCAGCAGCTCATTCAGCGGGGTAATTTACAATGAGCAGTTCTTC

j_call: TRBJ1-1
clone_size: few
d_call: -
v_call: TRBV6-5
cdr3_length: 14
cdr3_aa: CASSSRTRNTEAFF
cdr3_nt: TGTGCCAGCAGCTCACGCACCAGGAACACTGAAGCTTTCTTT

j_call: TRBJ1-2
clone_size: few
d_call: -
v_call: TRBV7-2
cdr3_length: 14
cdr3_aa: CASSPGAGFRGYTF
cdr3_nt: TGTGCCAGCAGCCCCGGGGCGGGATTCCGGGGCTACACCTTC

j_call: TRBJ1-1
clone_size: medium-sized
d_call: -
v_call: TRBV19
cdr3_length: 16
cdr3_aa: CASSIASGQMNTEAFF
cdr3_nt: TGTGCCAGTAGTATAGCTTCTGGGCAGATGAACACTGAAGCTTTCTTT

j_call: TRBJ2-2
clone_size: -
d_call: TRBD2
v_call: TRBV7-2
cdr3_length: 17
cdr3_aa: CASSLASAGGYTGELFF
cdr3_nt: TGTGCCAGCAGCTTAGCCTCTGCGGGGGGGTACACCGGGGAGCTGTTTTTT

j_call: TRBJ2-7
clone_size: -
d_call: TRBD1
v_call: TRBV6-6
cdr3_length: 16
cdr3_aa: CASSKPGQGKSYEQYF
cdr3_nt: TGTGCCAGCAGTAAACCGGGACAGGGGAAATCCTACGAGCAGTACTTC

j_call: TRBJ1-5
clone_size: -
d_call: TRBD1
v_call: TRBV30
cdr3_length: 14
cdr3_aa: CAWSVLTGGQPQHF
cdr3_nt: TGTGCCTGGAGTGTCTTGACAGGGGGCCAGCCCCAGCATTTT

j_call: TRBJ2-1
clone_size: -
d_call: TRBD1
v_call: TRBV18
cdr3_length: 19
cdr3_aa: CASSPRTGWRRAIHNEQFF
cdr3_nt: TGTGCCAGCTCACCTAGGACAGGGTGGAGGAGGGCGATCCACAATGAGCAGTTCTTC

j_call: TRBJ1-6
clone_size: -
d_call: -
v_call: TRBV12-3/TRBV12-4
cdr3_length: 13
cdr3_aa: CATASSYNSPLHF
cdr3_nt: TGTGCCACCGCCAGCTCCTATAATTCACCCCTCCACTTT

j_call: TRBJ1-2
clone_size: few
d_call: TRBD1
v_call: TRBV6-1
cdr3_length: 15
cdr3_aa: CASSERQGANYGYTF
cdr3_nt: TGTGCCAGCAGTGAAAGACAGGGAGCTAACTATGGCTACACCTTC

j_call: TRBJ1-1
clone_size: -
d_call: -
v_call: TRBV19
cdr3_length: 14
cdr3_aa: CASSPWGVGGEAFF
cdr3_nt: TGTGCCAGTTCCCCTTGGGGGGTTGGGGGTGAAGCTTTCTTT